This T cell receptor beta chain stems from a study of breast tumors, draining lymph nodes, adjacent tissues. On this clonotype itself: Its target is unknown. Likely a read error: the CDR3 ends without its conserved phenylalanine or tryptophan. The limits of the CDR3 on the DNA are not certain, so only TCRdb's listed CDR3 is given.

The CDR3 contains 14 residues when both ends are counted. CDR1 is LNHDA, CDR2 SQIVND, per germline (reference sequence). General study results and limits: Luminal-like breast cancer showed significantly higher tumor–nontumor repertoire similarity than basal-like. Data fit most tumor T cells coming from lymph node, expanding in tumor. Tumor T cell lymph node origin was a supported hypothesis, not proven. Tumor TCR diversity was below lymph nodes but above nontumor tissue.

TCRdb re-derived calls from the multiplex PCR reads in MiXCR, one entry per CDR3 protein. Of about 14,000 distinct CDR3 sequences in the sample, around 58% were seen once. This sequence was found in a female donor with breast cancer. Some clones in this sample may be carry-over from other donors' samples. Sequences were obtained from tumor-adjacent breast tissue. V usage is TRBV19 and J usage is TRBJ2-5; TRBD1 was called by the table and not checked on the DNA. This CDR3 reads CASSITGVGETQTS.